Below, one T cell receptor (beta chain) is given with its context. The sample originates from a study of cytotoxic CD8 clonotypes in ibrutinib-treated CLL. The CDR3 runs 11 residues. The V gene's germline CDR1 is GTSNPN and CDR2 SVGIG (reference sequence). V was shortened by 0 bases and J by 7 bases, with 6 bases between the two germline ends. The sequencing depth, 1 in 200,000 to 1 in 1 million T cells, was the target. Libraries were prepared by immunoSEQ multiplex PCR; TCRdb keeps only in-frame clonotypes and omits some of them. This sample has around 200,000 clones, with 70% to 75% found just once.

This chain links TRBV30 with TRBJ1-1; D call uncertain. Sequenced material: PBMCs, taken after 12 months of ibrutinib treatment. The source is a human donor with chronic lymphocytic leukemia. The CDR3 DNA sequence: TGTGCCTGGAGTGTAAACGTTGAAGCTTTCTTT. This translates into CAWSVNVEAFF.